This TCR beta chain was identified in a study of shared clonotypes between healthy human individuals. Study-wide context: Three plates each covered CD4 naive and memory; CD8 naive two, CD8 memory one.

With respect to this clone: No antigen is known for it.

The study, taken as a whole, reports: In having few donors, the study represented limited genetic and exposure-history diversity.

The DNA input per sorted-subset replicate PCR was around 200 ng, corresponding to some 33,000 T cell genomes. Produced via immunoSEQ multiplex PCR; TCRdb's table is partial and in-frame only. Among roughly 1,800,000 clones, about 95% were seen once, and the ten largest hold 1% to 1.5%. Between the trimmed V and J ends, which lost 1 base and 2 bases, there was a span of 12 bases. CDR1 and CDR2 (germline): SGHVS, FQNEAQ. The CDR3 runs to 15 residues. Only CD45RO-negative cells positively selected for CCR7 counted as naive CD8 cells, so terminally differentiated effector memory CD45RA+ cells were excluded. The study enrolled healthy HIV-negative adults without recent acute infections or vaccinations as donors.

What was sequenced was naive CD8+ T cells sorted from blood. The J gene is TRBJ2-7, the V gene TRBV7-8, with D possibly matching TRBD2 (6 bases). This clonotype was sampled from a man aged 18 to 29 in good health. The CDR3 DNA follows: TGTGCCAGCAGCTTAGGGGCGGGAAGGACCTACGAGCAGTACTTC. Translated: CASSLGAGRTYEQYF.